The present TCR beta chain was sequenced within a study of T cell clones after liver transplantation. Study summary: Samples came from ITN030ST, which attempted immunosuppression withdrawal within 2 years of liver transplantation.

The assay was immunoSEQ multiplex PCR, and TCRdb's table has in-frame clones only and misses some. Seen here are 50,000 to 55,000 clones, approximately 71% observed once, and the top ten hold 9.9%. J gave up 1 base and V 3 bases, and 12 bases lay outside the gene matches. Germline loops: CDR1 MDHEN, CDR2 SYDVKM. The CDR3 totals 18 residues. The sequence was collected from a human patient who received a liver transplant. Some of these T cells may belong to the graft donor. This chain joins TRBV28 and TRBJ2-4, with 7 nucleotides matching TRBD2. The sequenced sample was CD4+ T cells from blood, obtained more than 52 months after liver transplant. CDR3 residues: CASSLLATRREAKNIQYF. CDR3 sequence (DNA): TGTGCCAGCAGTTTGCTGGCCACCCGGCGGGAGGCCAAAAACATTCAGTACTTC.